This TCR beta chain derives from a study of post-analysis software for immune sequencing data (dated by TCRdb to between 2014 and 2016). About the investigation overall: Disease courses on record covered relapsing-remitting, secondary progressive and progressive-relapsing multiple sclerosis, though some patients had no subtype annotation. The patient repertoires were set against 10 or so previously published healthy control repertoires from donors whose ages ranged from roughly 6 to 27 years. A subset of samples was prepared in parallel using single-end sample barcoding, then pooled and co-amplified after Illumina adapter ligation. Summary of the overall study and its limitations: When samples were clustered directly using the F measure, samples prepared in the same batch co-clustered strongly, which prompted a batch-effect correction. Significantly higher frequencies in patients than in controls were found for five or six TRBV segments, including TRBV5-6, TRBV5-1 and TRBV20-1. Multiple sclerosis patients had significantly lower normalized Chao1 diversity than controls, a result that suggests substantial peripheral T-cell clonal expansion. The multiple sclerosis patient group was slightly younger than the control group.

Including the terminal cysteine and phenylalanine, the CDR3 comprises 15 residues. Only the CDR3 part of the read is kept: 45 bases, read in frame from the first base. The junction carries 13 bases between V and J, which are trimmed by 0 bases and 5 bases respectively. Based on the germline V gene, the CDR1 and CDR2 sequences are SGHTA and FQGTGA. To demonstrate the VDJtools post-analysis software, TCR beta repertoires were profiled from the peripheral blood of about 13 young patients with multiple sclerosis. The patients with multiple sclerosis were children and adolescents between about 6 and 17 years of age. The receptor library was made with PCR. Sequenced on an Illumina HiSeq 2500. Unique molecular identifiers were incorporated into TCR beta cDNA libraries to reduce PCR and sequencing biases. Every 1 to 10 million input T cells yielded approximately 500,000 cDNA molecules, meaning each molecule approximated one T cell. The patient libraries were prepared and sequenced using the same protocol as the earlier healthy control dataset. Samples belonging to the same batch were prepared together, multiplexed and sequenced on a shared HiSeq lane. The paper's data handling went like this. MIGEC was used to process the raw barcoded reads, and molecular identifier groups with only a single read were discarded before consensus assembly and CDR3 extraction. Clonotype tables were post-analysed with VDJtools, normalizing diversity by down-sampling all datasets to the smallest sample size. In repertoire overlap clustering, CDR3 amino acid sequences, but not nucleotide sequences, were matched to correct batch-related cross-sample contamination. TCRdb reanalyzed the raw reads on its own, using fastp at Q25 for trimming and MiXCR for clone calling, and kept in-frame beta chains. Each record represents a unique CDR3 protein, reported with the most common genes and DNA among its rows. The V and J calls and clone size are TCRdb's, not the authors'. In this sample the table shows 450,000 to 650,000 distinct CDR3 sequences, 44% of which occur a single time. Clones ranked in the top ten supply around 1.7% of the sample.

A remark on this clonotype: The antigen this receptor binds is unknown. Base qualities are not at hand, and no much larger clone is one base apart.

The receptor's source is a girl between 5 and 17 years old with multiple sclerosis. The sequence is built from TRBV7-3 and TRBJ2-5, with the D call perhaps TRBD1 or TRBD2, as 6 bases match in each case. Sequenced sample: blood. The CDR3 amino acid sequence is: CASSLTNTGAETQYF. The DNA is as follows: TGTGCCAGCAGCTTAACGAACACGGGGGCCGAGACCCAGTACTTC.